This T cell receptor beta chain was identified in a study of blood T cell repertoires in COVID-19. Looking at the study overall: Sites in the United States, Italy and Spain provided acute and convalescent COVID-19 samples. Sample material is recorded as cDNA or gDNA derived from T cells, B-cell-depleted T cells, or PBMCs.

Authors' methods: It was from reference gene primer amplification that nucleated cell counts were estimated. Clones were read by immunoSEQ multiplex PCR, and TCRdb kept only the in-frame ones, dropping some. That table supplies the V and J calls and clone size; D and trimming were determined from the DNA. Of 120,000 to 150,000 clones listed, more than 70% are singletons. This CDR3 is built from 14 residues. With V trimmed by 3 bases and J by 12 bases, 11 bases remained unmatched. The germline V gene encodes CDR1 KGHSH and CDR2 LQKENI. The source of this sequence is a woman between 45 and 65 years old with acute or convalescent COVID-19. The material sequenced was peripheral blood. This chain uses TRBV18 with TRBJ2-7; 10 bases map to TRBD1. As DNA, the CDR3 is TGTGCCAGCTCACCCGGGACAGGGGCGGCATTCATGTACTTC. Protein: CASSPGTGAAFMYF.